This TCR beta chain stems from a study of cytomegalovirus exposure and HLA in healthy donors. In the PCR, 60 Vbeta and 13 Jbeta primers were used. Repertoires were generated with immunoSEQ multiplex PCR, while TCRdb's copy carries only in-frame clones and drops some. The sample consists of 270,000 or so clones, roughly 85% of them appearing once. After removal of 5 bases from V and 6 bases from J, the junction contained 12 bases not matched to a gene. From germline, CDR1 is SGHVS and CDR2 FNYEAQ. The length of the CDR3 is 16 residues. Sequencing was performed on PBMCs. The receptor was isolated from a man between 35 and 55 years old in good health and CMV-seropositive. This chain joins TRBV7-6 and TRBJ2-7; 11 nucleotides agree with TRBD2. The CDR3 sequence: CASSPSVAGGTREQYF. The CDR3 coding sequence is TGTGCCAGCAGCCCGAGCGTAGCGGGAGGGACTCGCGAGCAGTACTTC.